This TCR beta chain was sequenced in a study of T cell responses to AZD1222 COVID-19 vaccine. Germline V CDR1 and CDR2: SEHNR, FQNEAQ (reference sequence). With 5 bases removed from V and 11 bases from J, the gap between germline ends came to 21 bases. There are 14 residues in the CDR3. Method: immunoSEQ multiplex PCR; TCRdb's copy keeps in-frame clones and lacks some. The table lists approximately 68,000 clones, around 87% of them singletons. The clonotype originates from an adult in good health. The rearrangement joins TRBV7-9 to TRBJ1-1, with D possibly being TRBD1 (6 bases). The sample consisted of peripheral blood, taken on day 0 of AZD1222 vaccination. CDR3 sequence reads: CASSTDRTSFRAFF. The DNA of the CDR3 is TGTGCCAGCAGCACAGACAGGACATCATTTCGGGCTTTCTTT.